A selection of T cell receptor beta chains follows, all from one sample in a study of blood T cell repertoires in COVID-19. TCRdb keeps only in-frame clones here, not all; method: immunoSEQ multiplex PCR. Among roughly 61,000 clones listed, around two thirds were seen once. Sequences were obtained from PBMCs or T cells enriched from blood (not recorded which). The source is an older woman who had been exposed to COVID-19. The CDR3 runs from the conserved cysteine through the conserved F or W. Where a row states a size, it is once, few, many or the class of an expanded clone; other rows omit it.

J gene	V gene	clone size	CDR3 protein
TRBJ1-1	TRBV28	-	CASSLLGQGAFF
TRBJ2-3	TRBV29-1	-	CRAVRGDTQYF
TRBJ2-3	TRBV6-2/TRBV6-3	-	CASSSLSGTPGADTQYF
TRBJ2-3	TRBV28	-	CASSFGGSLDTQYF
TRBJ1-6	TRBV5-1	-	CASSLEGVRDSPLHF
TRBJ2-7	TRBV10-1	-	CASSGTNYEQYF
TRBJ2-5	TRBV7-8	many	CASSSQQAQYF
TRBJ2-1	TRBV5-1	-	CASRKTSGGHNEQFF
TRBJ1-2	TRBV10-1	-	CASSDRTGGSYTF
TRBJ1-4	TRBV28	many	CASNLGGKLFF
TRBJ1-6	TRBV6-5	-	CASSRTANNSPLHF
TRBJ2-6	TRBV7-2	-	CASSLARLAGNSGANVLTF
TRBJ2-1	TRBV5-1	-	CASSTGLADYNEQFF
TRBJ2-3	TRBV19	once	CASSPQRGGFTDTQYF
TRBJ2-1	TRBV12-3/TRBV12-4	once	CASSLRGQQFF
TRBJ1-5	TRBV28	-	CASSSRVDQPQHF
TRBJ2-3	TRBV15	-	CATSRADYHTDTQYF
TRBJ2-1	TRBV2	few	CASSKDRGYNEQFF
TRBJ1-4	TRBV15	-	CATSRADRGWEKLFF
TRBJ2-3	TRBV27	-	CASRVLTTRGTDTQYF
TRBJ2-1	TRBV27	few	CASSRHPGQGFHNEQFF
TRBJ2-2	TRBV4-2	few	CASSQDVGLTTGELFF
TRBJ2-5	TRBV24-1	-	CATSDPSGGAQETQYF
TRBJ2-7	TRBV7-8	once	CASSLGHRTYEQYF
TRBJ1-3	TRBV7-6	-	CASSLRSQNSGNTIYF
TRBJ2-5	TRBV5-6	few	CASSLAAGRKTQYF
TRBJ1-6	TRBV16	-	CASSQPNRGSPLHF
TRBJ2-7	TRBV27	-	CASSPLGAEQYF
TRBJ1-2	TRBV5-8	many	CASSLIGIDRGNGYTF
TRBJ1-3	TRBV19	-	CASSTQLSGNTIYF
TRBJ1-5	TRBV20-1	-	CSASAGGFFQPQHF
TRBJ1-4	TRBV6-5	few	CASSSWGEGTNEKLFF
TRBJ2-1	TRBV14	-	CASSQVLAFYNEQFF
TRBJ1-3	TRBV19	-	CASSITGTGNTIYF
TRBJ1-2	TRBV14	-	CASSQDRAGSYGYTF
TRBJ1-6	TRBV4-2	-	CASSQQTGRDNSPLHF
TRBJ1-2	TRBV28	-	CASSLDIRTGYGYTF
TRBJ2-7	TRBV29-1	-	CSVGGPVGEQYF
TRBJ2-1	TRBV7-8	-	CASSPRQGSGNEQFF
TRBJ2-3	TRBV4-1	-	CASSHRGLAAKGQSTDTQYF
TRBJ2-1	TRBV7-8	few	CASSLGGLAGNEQFF
TRBJ2-5	TRBV28	few	CASSHRSHRGGQETQYF
TRBJ1-5	TRBV11-2	-	CASSLGPGTGQILPQHF
TRBJ1-5	TRBV30	few	CAWKLQGIGPQHF
TRBJ2-7	TRBV6-5	-	CASSPYTGQGREQYF
TRBJ1-1	TRBV6-2/TRBV6-3	once	CASSYGGQTNTEAFF
TRBJ2-3	TRBV24-1	-	CATSFGKDTQYF
TRBJ1-4	TRBV14	-	CASSRHTGFGTNEKLFF
TRBJ2-2	TRBV10-3	-	CAISGARRGIGDVGELFF
TRBJ2-1	TRBV5-6	-	CASTGLSSYNEQFF
TRBJ1-3	TRBV12-3/TRBV12-4	-	CASSFGQGNTIYF
TRBJ2-3	TRBV5-1	-	CASSLGGTTDTQYF
TRBJ1-4	TRBV4-3	-	CASSRKGAANEKLFF
TRBJ2-7	TRBV2	-	CASSEFQGNEQYF
TRBJ1-3	TRBV7-2	-	CASSPSGSTGGNTIYF
TRBJ2-1	TRBV5-4	-	CASSLPSGSSYNEQFF
TRBJ2-2	TRBV5-4	few	CASSLGGSDTGELFF
TRBJ1-6	TRBV7-9	-	CASSQQILGSPLHF
TRBJ1-1	TRBV11-2	-	CASSPWTGVMNTEAFF